This T cell receptor (beta chain) was identified in a study of cytomegalovirus exposure and HLA in healthy donors. Whole-study context: In terms of ancestry, the Caucasian-associated cluster contained roughly 80% of the roughly 400 genotyped donors.

This clone was counted a few times. The PCR employed 60 Vbeta primers together with 13 Jbeta primers. The method was immunoSEQ multiplex PCR; TCRdb's version includes in-frame clones alone and lacks a portion of them. The data show about 140,000 clones, 80% seen once. The CDR3 runs to 16 residues. V gave up 4 bases and J gave up 0 bases, with 14 bases separating them. Germline assignment: CDR1 LGHNA and CDR2 YSLEER. Sample: PBMCs. This sequence joins TRBV4-3 and TRBJ2-3; D may be TRBD2 (5 bases). This sequence was found in a male donor in good health and CMV-seropositive. CDR3 in DNA: TGCGCCAGCAGCCGGATAATAGGCGGGAGCACAGATACGCAGTATTTT. Its protein is CASSRIIGGSTDTQYF.